These 5 T cell receptor beta chains were sequenced from one sample in a study of cytomegalovirus exposure and HLA in healthy donors (TCRdb year 2017). The receptor library was made with the immunoSEQ multiplex PCR assay. A mixture of 60 forward primers for TCR Vbeta segments and 13 reverse primers for TCR Jbeta segments was used in the multiplex PCR. Drawn from immuneACCESS, this table holds only the in-frame rearrangements with V and J called that TCRdb kept. Clones are partly lost; checked studies trace under half to an unresolved V gene and leave the rest unexplained. The sample data list about 170,000 clones, and around three quarters of these were observed just once. 2% to 2.5% of the sample is taken by the ten largest. Input material: PBMCs. All receptors derive from a woman in her forties or fifties in good health and CMV-seronegative.

The CDR3 loop reads CASSAGQSSGANVLTF. CDR3 coding DNA: TGTGCCAGCAGCGCAGGACAGTCCTCTGGGGCCAACGTCCTGACTTTC. The rearrangement joins TRBV5-8 to TRBJ2-6; D possibly corresponds to TRBD1 (6 bases). Trimming cost V 4 bases and J 0 bases, with 11 bases left between them. CDR3 length: 16 amino acids. Germline CDR1 SGHTS, CDR2 YDEGEE. Using reference TRBV5-8 and TRBJ2-6 for the parts outside the CDR3, the full variable domain is EAGVTQSPTHLIKTRGQQATLRCSPISGHTSVYWYQQALGLGLQFLLWYDEGEERNRGNFPPRFSGRQFPNYSSELNVNALELEDSALYLCASSAGQSSGANVLTFGAGSRLTVL.

A word on this clone: Compared with germline, one end of the junction differs, possibly owing to a read error. The rearrangement uses TRBV14 and TRBJ2-7; a possible D gene is TRBD2 (6 bases). The germline V gene encodes CDR1 SGHDN and CDR2 FVKESK. The CDR3 consists of 17 residues. The CDR3 reads CASGQIGIRGSAYEQYF. The CDR3 DNA is TGTGCCAGCGGCCAAATCGGGATACGGGGGTCTGCCTACGAGCAGTACTTC.

The genes are TRBV18 and TRBJ2-5, with D possibly matching TRBD1 (6 bases). The better agreement between TRBJ2-7 and the DNA end casts doubt on the J call. CDR3 length: 14 residues. Germline CDR1 KGHSH, CDR2 LQKENI. CDR3 loop: CASSPIQGSYEQYF. The DNA for the CDR3 is TGTGCCAGCTCACCAATCCAGGGGTCCTACGAGCAGTACTTC.

The gene calls are TRBV11-2 and TRBJ2-2; possibly TRBD2 for D (6 bases). V was shortened by 6 bases and J by 1 base, with 12 bases between the two germline ends. Germline lookup yields CDR1 SGHAT and CDR2 FQNNGV. The CDR3 runs to 15 residues. The CDR3 nucleotides read TGTGCCAGCAGGTCCGGGGGTCTGAACACCGGGGAGCTGTTTTTT. Translating it yields CASRSGGLNTGELFF.

The chain combines TRBV6-1 with TRBJ2-5, with D unresolved. The tail of the sequence fits TRBJ2-7 better, so the J call may be wrong. Germline V CDR1 and CDR2: MNHNS, SASEGT. This CDR3 spans 15 amino acids. This chain's CDR3 is CASSEEPGRNYEQYF. Written as DNA, the CDR3 is TGTGCCAGCAGTGAAGAGCCGGGTAGGAACTACGAGCAGTACTTC.